These 30 T cell receptor beta chains were sequenced from one sample in a study of neurological immune-mediated disorders. One entry per CDR3 protein, called by TCRdb with MiXCR from the 5' RACE reads. The sample records 45,000 to 55,000 distinct CDR3 sequences, more than 3.5% being singletons. The sequenced sample was PBMCs. The receptors shown here come from a man in his sixties with multiple sclerosis.

This clonotype was detected ten times or more. The chain carries TRBV12-3 or TRBV12-4 and TRBJ1-1; D might be TRBD1 (5 bases). Trimming shortened V by 3 bases and J by 5 bases, and 10 bases separated the two germline ends. This CDR3 spans 13 amino acids. The CDR3: CASSFGAYTEAFF. The CDR3 coding sequence is TGTGCCAGCAGTTTCGGGGCTTATACTGAAGCTTTCTTT.

This clonotype was recorded at least ten times. The gene calls are TRBV20-1 and TRBJ2-3; D is uncertain. The ends were cut back, 5 bases at V and 1 base at J, with 16 bases in the middle. Germline-derived CDR1 and CDR2 are DFQATT and SNEGSKA (reference sequence). The CDR3 contains 15 residues. The CDR3 is CSAPDGLSGTDTQYF. As DNA, the CDR3 is TGCAGTGCTCCCGATGGGCTGTCGGGCACAGATACGCAGTATTTT.

This rearrangement joins TRBV20-1 to TRBJ1-5, with D unclear. Trimming left V 5 bases short and J 7 bases short, with 12 bases between. The germline V gene has CDR1 DFQATT and CDR2 SNEGSKA (reference sequence). The CDR3 sequence is 12 residues long. The CDR3 reads CSASPPGQPQHF. The CDR3 nucleotides read TGCAGTGCTTCCCCCCCCGGGCAGCCCCAGCATTTT.

This clonotype showed up many times. V is TRBV9 and J is TRBJ2-1; 10 bases match TRBD2. With V trimmed by 6 bases and J by 4 bases, 7 bases remained unmatched. Germline V CDR1 and CDR2: SGDLS, YYNGEE. The CDR3 sequence is 15 residues long. CDR3 region: CASTPRAGGYNEQFF. The CDR3 DNA reads TGTGCCAGCACCCCGAGAGCGGGGGGGTACAATGAGCAGTTCTTC.

This clonotype was seen a few times. The chain is built from TRBV20-1 and TRBJ1-1; no clear D. Deletions cut 4 bases from V and 1 base from J, with 4 bases between. Germline values: CDR1 DFQATT, CDR2 SNEGSKA (reference sequence). The CDR3 extends over 11 amino acids. Written as DNA, the CDR3 is TGCAGTGCTAAAAAGAACACTGAAGCTTTCTTT. It yields the protein CSAKKNTEAFF.

Ten or more counts support this clonotype. This chain links TRBV20-1 with TRBJ1-2; D is uncertain. From germline, CDR1 is DFQATT and CDR2 SNEGSKA (reference sequence). The CDR3 sequence is 13 residues long. V shed 5 bases and J shed 3 bases, with 13 bases lying between them. The CDR3 region has the DNA TGCAGTGCTCCGCGGGAGAACCACTATGGCTACACCTTC. Protein product: CSAPRENHYGYTF.

In this sample, this clonotype turned up many times. The CDR3 is CASSQGAGRISSPLHF. The CDR3 DNA reads TGTGCCAGCAGCCAAGGGGCTGGGAGGATTTCTTCACCCCTCCACTTT. V is TRBV3-1 and J is TRBJ1-6; no clear D. The V end was cut by 1 base, the J end by 9 bases, with 16 bases between. Germline V gene data show CDR1 as LGHDT and CDR2 as YNNKEL (reference sequence). The CDR3 is made up of 16 amino acids.

This clonotype was seen repeatedly, ten times or more. The chain combines TRBV6-6 with TRBJ1-2; D gene unclear. V lost 6 bases and J 1 base, leaving 9 bases between the germline ends. The CDR3 sequence is 13 residues long. Germline CDR1 is MNHNY and CDR2 is SVGAGI (reference sequence). The CDR3 protein is CASSSTYNYGYTF. CDR3 coding DNA: TGTGCCAGCAGCTCTACCTATAACTATGGCTACACCTTC.

The sample holds many counts of this clonotype. The chain recombines TRBV6-5 with TRBJ2-1; 14 nucleotides agree with TRBD2. The V segment lost 6 bases and the J segment 3 bases; nucleotides outside the gene matches: 1. Germline-derived CDR1 and CDR2 are MNHEY and SVGAGI. This CDR3 is 15 amino acids long. CDR3 region: CASRGTSGSYNEQFF. In DNA form, the CDR3 reads TGTGCCAGCAGGGGGACTAGCGGGAGCTACAATGAGCAGTTCTTC.

This clonotype was recorded at least ten times. The chain employs TRBV14 and TRBJ2-7, with 9 bases that match TRBD2. Germline trimming cut 1 base from V and 3 bases from J; bases unmatched to any gene: 4. CDR1 is SGHDN, CDR2 FVKESK, per germline. The CDR3 length is 15 residues. CDR3 nucleotide sequence: TGTGCCAGCAGCCAAGCCGGGACTAGCTTCTACGAGCAGTACTTC. This sequence encodes CASSQAGTSFYEQYF. The entire variable domain, with the rest obtained from reference TRBV14 and TRBJ2-7, is as follows: EAGVTQFPSHSVIEKGQTVTLRCDPISGHDNLYWYRRVMGKEIKFLLHFVKESKQDESGMPNNRFLAERTGGTYSTLKVQPAELEDSGVYFCASSQAGTSFYEQYFGPGTRLTVT.

This clonotype occurred many times. The chain links TRBV5-1 to TRBJ2-1, with a tentative D call TRBD2 (7 bases). Trimming stripped 4 bases from V and 5 bases from J, with 13 bases between. The V gene's germline CDR1 is SGHRS and CDR2 YFSETQ. The CDR3 consists of 14 residues. The CDR3 nucleotides are TGCGCCAGCAGCCCCGCGGGGGCACACAATGAGCAGTTCTTC. It specifies CASSPAGAHNEQFF.

This clonotype was seen more than once but under ten times. This chain links TRBV28 with TRBJ1-2; no firm D call. Germline CDR1 is MDHEN and CDR2 is SYDVKM. There are 14 residues in the CDR3. The germline V and J ends were trimmed by 5 bases and 9 bases, with 19 bases remaining between them. The CDR3 loop is CASSPHPIEQRYTF. CDR3 coding DNA: TGTGCCAGCAGTCCCCATCCCATCGAGCAACGCTACACCTTC.

This clonotype was detected many times. The CDR3 nucleotides are TGCGCCAGCAGCTTCGGTGGAAGCGGGAGGGCCAATGAGCAGTTCTTC. Translation gives CASSFGGSGRANEQFF. The chain links TRBV5-1 to TRBJ2-1; 10 bases fit TRBD2. Germline assignment: CDR1 SGHRS and CDR2 YFSETQ. Germline trimming cut 2 bases from V and 6 bases from J; bases unmatched to any gene: 8. The CDR3 spans 16 residues.

This clonotype was counted ten times or more. This chain joins TRBV7-2 and TRBJ2-2; weak D call: TRBD1 (6 bases). The CDR3 extends over 15 amino acids. Trimming stripped 5 bases from V and 3 bases from J, with 13 bases between. CDR1 is SGHTA, CDR2 FQGNSA, per germline. The CDR3 DNA reads TGTGCCAGCAGCCAGCGGAACAGGGACACCGGGGAGCTGTTTTTT. It encodes CASSQRNRDTGELFF.

This clonotype was picked up many times. The V call is TRBV7-9, the J call TRBJ2-3; TRBD1 aligns across 8 bases. The trim removed 6 bases at V and 3 bases at J, leaving 8 bases unmatched. This CDR3 region has 15 residues. The germline V gene encodes CDR1 SEHNR and CDR2 FQNEAQ (reference sequence). CDR3 in DNA: TGTGCCAGCAGACACAGGGACAGGAGGACAGATACGCAGTATTTT. Translated, it gives CASRHRDRRTDTQYF.

This clonotype was found many times. Written as DNA, the CDR3 is TGCAGTGCTACCAAGCTCCGTAGACAGGGAATCGCAGATACGCAGTATTTT. It codes for CSATKLRRQGIADTQYF. The chain couples TRBV20-1 to TRBJ2-3, with 7 positions matching TRBD1. The CDR3 extends over 17 amino acids. Unmatched junction bases numbered 17, after V lost 4 bases and J lost 4 bases. Germline V gene data show CDR1 as DFQATT and CDR2 as SNEGSKA (reference sequence).

Ten or more counts support this clonotype. The chain has TRBV7-2 and TRBJ2-3; possibly TRBD1 for D (6 bases). Trimming removed 8 bases at V and 5 bases at J, with 17 bases between. CDR1 and CDR2 from the germline V gene are SGHTA and FQGNSA. This CDR3 is built from 14 residues. The CDR3 spells CASLRGIEGDTQYF. The CDR3 nucleotides are TGTGCCAGCCTCAGGGGAATAGAAGGAGATACGCAGTATTTT.

This clonotype came up many times. This sequence joins TRBV5-1 and TRBJ1-1; tentatively, D is TRBD1 (6 bases). V lost 4 bases, J lost 4 bases, and 11 bases lay in between. CDR3 length: 13 residues. Looked up from germline, CDR1 is SGHRS and CDR2 is YFSETQ. In DNA, the CDR3 is TGCGCCAGCAGCGCACAGGGCCTCACTGAAGCTTTCTTT. Protein product: CASSAQGLTEAFF.

This clonotype was recorded at least ten times. The gene calls are TRBV4-1 and TRBJ1-1, with D tentatively TRBD1 (5 bases). CDR1 is MGHRA, CDR2 YSYEKL, per germline. CDR3 length: 13 residues. Trimming shortened V by 3 bases and J by 7 bases, and 12 bases separated the two germline ends. The CDR3 bases are TGCGCCAGCAGCCATTCAGGGTTGGGTGAAGCTTTCTTT. Amino acid sequence: CASSHSGLGEAFF.

In this sample, this clonotype turned up many times. CDR3 in DNA: TGTGCCAGCAGCCAGTACTCCGTCCGGTTCTTC. This encodes CASSQYSVRFF. This chain uses TRBV5-6 with TRBJ2-1; D unclear. CDR3 length: 11 amino acids. V was cut by 4 bases and J by 15 bases, with 14 bases left in between. Per germline, CDR1 SGHDT and CDR2 YYEEEE.

This clonotype was recorded many times. The rearrangement uses TRBV15 and TRBJ1-5; the D is unclear. V lost 5 bases and J 4 bases, leaving 15 bases between the germline ends. Germline V gene sequence: CDR1 LNHNV, CDR2 YYDKDF (reference sequence). The CDR3 is made up of 15 amino acids. CDR3 sequence reads: CATSGAGGLNQPQHF. CDR3 in DNA: TGTGCCACCAGCGGAGCGGGAGGGTTAAATCAGCCCCAGCATTTT.

This clonotype was picked up many times. The chain links TRBV19 to TRBJ2-1; 11 positions match TRBD2. The V gene end was trimmed by 10 bases and the J gene end by 6 bases; junction bases not matched to a gene: 5. Germline CDR1 is LNHDA and CDR2 is SQIVND (reference sequence). The CDR3 has 13 amino acids. The CDR3 reads CATSGRPFNEQFF. CDR3 nucleotides: TGTGCCACTAGCGGGAGGCCCTTCAATGAGCAGTTCTTC.

This clonotype was observed many times. This chain links TRBV7-8 with TRBJ2-1; 8 bases line up with TRBD2. CDR1 SGHVS and CDR2 FQNEAQ come from the germline V gene. The CDR3 runs 16 residues. Germline trimming cut 5 bases from V and 3 bases from J; bases unmatched to any gene: 9. The CDR3 loop is CASSQPTSGVYNEQFF. CDR3 sequence (DNA): TGTGCCAGCAGCCAACCTACTAGCGGAGTCTACAATGAGCAGTTCTTC. The whole variable domain, filled in from reference TRBV7-8 and TRBJ2-1, reads GAGVSQSPRYKVAKRGQDVALRCDPISGHVSLFWYQQALGQGPEFLTYFQNEAQLDKSGLPSDRFFAERPEGSVSTLKIQRTQQEDSAVYLCASSQPTSGVYNEQFFGPGTRLTVL.

This clonotype was seen ten or more times. J is TRBJ2-2 and V is TRBV12-3 or TRBV12-4; TRBD2 matches at 8 bases. This CDR3 is 15 amino acids long. V dropped 5 bases and J dropped 1; count of bases not matched to a gene: 3. CDR3 nucleotides: TGTGCCAGCAGTCCGGGACTAGAGAACACCGGGGAGCTGTTTTTT. Protein sequence: CASSPGLENTGELFF.

This clonotype has ten or more counts. V usage is TRBV20-1 and J usage is TRBJ2-7; 8 bases map to TRBD2. CDR3 size: 14 residues. The ends lost 6 bases at V and 3 bases at J; junction bases unmatched: 10. Germline V CDR1 and CDR2: DFQATT, SNEGSKA (reference sequence). This CDR3 is CSAPGGGGNYEQYF. The CDR3 DNA follows: TGCAGTGCCCCGGGAGGGGGAGGGAACTACGAGCAGTACTTC.

This clonotype was found many times. The chain employs TRBV5-1 and TRBJ2-2; D is possibly TRBD2 (6 bases). The V gene lost 2 bases and the J gene lost 6 bases, with 14 bases spanning the gap. The CDR3 is 15 amino acids. Germline CDR1 reads SGHRS; CDR2 reads YFSETQ. CDR3 nucleotides: TGCGCCAGCAGCTTATTGCCCGGGAGTGCCGGGGAGCTGTTTTTT. Protein: CASSLLPGSAGELFF.

This clonotype was seen repeatedly, ten times or more. The rearrangement uses TRBV5-1 and TRBJ2-1; possibly TRBD2 for D (7 bases). Germline V gene sequence: CDR1 SGHRS, CDR2 YFSETQ. Deletions cut 2 bases from V and 4 bases from J, with 13 bases between. The CDR3 extends over 15 amino acids. The CDR3 region has the DNA TGCGCCAGCAGCTTCGGCGGGGGCTTGTACAATGAGCAGTTCTTC. Translating it yields CASSFGGGLYNEQFF.

The table lists this clonotype with many counts. The chain employs TRBV4-1 and TRBJ1-1; no reliable D call. Trimming stripped 7 bases from V and 0 bases from J, with 12 bases between. CDR3 size: 14 residues. CDR1 and CDR2 (germline): MGHRA, YSYEKL. This CDR3 is CASTPGIMNTEAFF. In DNA form, the CDR3 reads TGCGCCAGCACCCCGGGCATCATGAACACTGAAGCTTTCTTT.

This clonotype was observed at least ten times. CDR3 sequence (DNA): TGTGCCAGCAGCTCGTCGGGGGGGGCAAAACCCTACGAGCAGTACTTC. Translation: CASSSSGGAKPYEQYF. The gene calls are TRBV7-3 and TRBJ2-7, with TRBD2 matching 8 bases. This CDR3 is built from 16 residues. Germline assignment: CDR1 SGHTA and CDR2 FQGTGA. V was pared by 4 bases and J by 2 bases, with 10 bases of the junction left unmatched.

This clonotype was detected ten times or more. The CDR3 reads CASSLSGTGQLSEQFF. CDR3 nucleotides: TGCGCCAGCAGCTTGAGCGGGACAGGGCAGTTGAGTGAGCAGTTCTTC. This sequence joins TRBV5-1 and TRBJ2-1; 9 positions agree with TRBD1. Per the germline V gene, CDR1 is SGHRS and CDR2 is YFSETQ. V gave up 1 base and J gave up 9 bases; unmatched junction bases: 11. This CDR3 is built from 16 residues.